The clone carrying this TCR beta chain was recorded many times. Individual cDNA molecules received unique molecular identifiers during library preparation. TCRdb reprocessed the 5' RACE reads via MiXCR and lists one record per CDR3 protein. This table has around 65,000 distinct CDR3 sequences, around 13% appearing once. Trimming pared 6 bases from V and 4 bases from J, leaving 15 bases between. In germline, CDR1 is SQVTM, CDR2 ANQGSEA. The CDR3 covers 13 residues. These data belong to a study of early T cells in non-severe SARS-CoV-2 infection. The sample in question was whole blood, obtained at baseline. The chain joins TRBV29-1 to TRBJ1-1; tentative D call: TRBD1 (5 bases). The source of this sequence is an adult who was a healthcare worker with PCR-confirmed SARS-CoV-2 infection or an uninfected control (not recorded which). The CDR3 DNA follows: TGCAGCGTGCACGGGGCCCCCGGCACTGAAGCTTTCTTT. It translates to CSVHGAPGTEAFF.